This paragraph covers one T cell receptor beta chain sequence. Antigen: not known. The data stem from a study of radiotherapy plus CTLA-4 blockade in lung cancer. Study-level background: Patients showed objective responses in about 18% of cases and disease control in roughly 31%. Overall study results and limits: Blood-borne expansion of tumor-derived TCR clones followed radiotherapy plus ipilimumab.

Focal radiation and CTLA-4 blockade (ipilimumab) were tested in chemo-refractory metastatic non-small-cell lung cancer patients. Clones were sequenced by immunoSEQ multiplex PCR, and TCRdb holds only the in-frame ones, with some missing. The table records some 90,000 clones, around four fifths of them present only once. The material sequenced was peripheral blood, taken from a patient treated with radiotherapy plus ipilimumab. The clonotype originates from a human donor with non-small cell lung cancer who had stable disease on radiotherapy plus ipilimumab.

The chain's CDR3 is CASSLPGQLIEQFF. CDR3 bases: TGTGCCAGCAGCTTACCAGGACAGTTGATTGAGCAGTTCTTC. The V gene is TRBV11-1, the J gene TRBJ2-1, with D possibly being TRBD1 (6 bases). The V gene's germline CDR1 is SGHAT and CDR2 FQDESV (reference sequence). There are 14 residues in the CDR3. Trimming left V 2 bases short and J 9 bases short, with 14 bases between.